The subject of this entry is one T cell receptor (beta chain). Its matching antigen is unknown. The data belong to a study of siplizumab effects on memory and regulatory T cells. Findings and limits, study-wide: Siplizumab produced a significant reduction in alloreactive sequences that were traceable to unstimulated CD4+ memory cells. Controls had around 25% Treg-derived mappable alloreactive CD4+ clones on average, versus nearly 70% with siplizumab. Phenotypic classification as naive or memory proved unattainable for roughly 75-96% of proliferating CD4+ or CD8+ clones.

Germline CDR1 SGDLS, CDR2 YYNGEE. Losses at the gene ends were 2 bases for V and 1 base for J; bases not matched to a gene: 2. The CDR3 runs to 14 residues. The mixed lymphocyte reaction cells underwent coculture at 37°C for 6 days. Per sample, 90,000 to 100,000 TCR templates were assayed. Method: immunoSEQ multiplex PCR; TCRdb's copy keeps in-frame clones and lacks some. The data contain approximately 14,000 clones, about 43% of them singletons. What was sequenced was CFSE-low (dividing) CD4+ T cells sorted from an allogeneic mixed lymphocyte reaction. The chain links TRBV9 to TRBJ2-7, with TRBD2 identical over 8 bases. The TCR sequence derives from a human donor in good health; the cells came from an allogeneic mixed lymphocyte reaction. Some clones in this sample may be carry-over from other donors' samples. CDR3 amino acids: CASSVGLDSYEQYF. The CDR3 region has the DNA TGTGCCAGCAGCGTGGGACTAGATTCCTACGAGCAGTACTTC.